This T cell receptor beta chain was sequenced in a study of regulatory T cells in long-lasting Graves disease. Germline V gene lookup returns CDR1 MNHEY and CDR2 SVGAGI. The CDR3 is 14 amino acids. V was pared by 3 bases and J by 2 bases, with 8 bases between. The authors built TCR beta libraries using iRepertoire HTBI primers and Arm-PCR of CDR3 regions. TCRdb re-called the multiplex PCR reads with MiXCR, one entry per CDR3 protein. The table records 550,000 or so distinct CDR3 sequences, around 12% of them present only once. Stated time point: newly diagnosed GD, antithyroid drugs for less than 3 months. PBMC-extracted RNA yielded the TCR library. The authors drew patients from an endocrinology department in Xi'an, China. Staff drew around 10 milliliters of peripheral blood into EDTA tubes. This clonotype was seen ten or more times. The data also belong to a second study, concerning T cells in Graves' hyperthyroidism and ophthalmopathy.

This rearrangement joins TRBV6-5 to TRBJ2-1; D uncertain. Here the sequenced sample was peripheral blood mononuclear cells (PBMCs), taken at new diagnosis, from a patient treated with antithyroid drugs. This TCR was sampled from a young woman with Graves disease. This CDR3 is CASSYGGTYNEQFF. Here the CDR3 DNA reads TGTGCCAGCAGTTATGGCGGAACCTACAATGAGCAGTTCTTC.